This T cell receptor (beta chain) emerged from a study of blood T cell repertoires in COVID-19. Overall study: Specimens from acute and convalescent COVID-19 originated in the United States, Italy and Spain. Sample material is recorded as cDNA or gDNA derived from T cells, B-cell-depleted T cells, or PBMCs.

Patients from Seattle were sampled longitudinally, starting during active infection. Per the original data handling: Estimation of nucleated cell counts was performed using reference gene primer amplification. TCRdb keeps only in-frame clones here, not all; method: immunoSEQ multiplex PCR. V and J calls and clone size are as listed in that table; D and trimming were resolved from the DNA. The sample lists 390,000 or so clones, 70% to 90% occurring once. The germline V gene encodes CDR1 SEHNR and CDR2 FQNEAQ (reference sequence). The CDR3 is 12 residues long. Sequencing was carried out using peripheral blood. The chain uses TRBV7-9 and TRBJ2-2, with TRBD1 as a possible D gene (5 bases). The sequence came from a woman in her twenties or thirties with COVID-19, enrolled during active disease. CDR3 in DNA: TGTGCTGGGGCAGGGATCGACGGGGAGCTGTTTTTT. As protein: CAGAGIDGELFF.